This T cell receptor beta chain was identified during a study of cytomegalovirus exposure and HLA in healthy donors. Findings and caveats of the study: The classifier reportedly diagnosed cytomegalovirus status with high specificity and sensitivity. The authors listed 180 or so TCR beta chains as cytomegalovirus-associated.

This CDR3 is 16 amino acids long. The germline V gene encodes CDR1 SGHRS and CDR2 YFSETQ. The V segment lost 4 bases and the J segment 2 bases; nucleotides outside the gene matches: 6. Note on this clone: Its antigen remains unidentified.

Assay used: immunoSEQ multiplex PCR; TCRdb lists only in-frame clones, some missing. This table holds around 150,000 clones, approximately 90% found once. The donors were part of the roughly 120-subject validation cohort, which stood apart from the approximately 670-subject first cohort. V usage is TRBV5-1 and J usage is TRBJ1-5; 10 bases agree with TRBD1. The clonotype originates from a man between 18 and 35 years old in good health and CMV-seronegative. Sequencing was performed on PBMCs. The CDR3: CASSETGGAGNQPQHF. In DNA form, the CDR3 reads TGCGCCAGCAGCGAGACAGGGGGCGCGGGCAATCAGCCCCAGCATTTT.